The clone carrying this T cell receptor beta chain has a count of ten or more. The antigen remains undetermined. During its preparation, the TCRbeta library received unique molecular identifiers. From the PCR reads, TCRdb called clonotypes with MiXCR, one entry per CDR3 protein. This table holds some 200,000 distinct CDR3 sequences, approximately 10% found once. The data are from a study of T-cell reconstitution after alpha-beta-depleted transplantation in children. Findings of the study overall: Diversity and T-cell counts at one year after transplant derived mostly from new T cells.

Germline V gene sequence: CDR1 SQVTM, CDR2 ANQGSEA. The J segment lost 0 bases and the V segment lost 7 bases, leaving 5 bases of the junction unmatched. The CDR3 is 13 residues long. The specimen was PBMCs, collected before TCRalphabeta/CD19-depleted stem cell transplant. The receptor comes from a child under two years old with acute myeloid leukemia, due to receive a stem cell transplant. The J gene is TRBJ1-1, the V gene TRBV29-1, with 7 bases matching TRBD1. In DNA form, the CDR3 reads TGCAGCGCCTCGGGACAGATGAACACTGAAGCTTTCTTT. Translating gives CSASGQMNTEAFF.